The sequence of this TCR beta chain was determined in a study of blood T cells in healthy people across ages (dated by TCRdb to about 2015). Context from the whole study: In model experiments, template switching captured roughly one uniquely barcoded TCR beta cDNA molecule for every two T cells. Donors of different ages were randomly distributed across sequencing lanes to avoid experimental bias. For two donors (one aged 18 to 30 and one aged 80 or older), the study analyzed two additional independent replicas of 1 million unique cDNA reads from the same blood draw. The donors were split into four age groups: young (average about 16 years), middle-aged (39), aged (approximately 60) and long-lived (roughly 86). The study measured age-related changes in TCR beta repertoire diversity using deep sequencing normalized with unique cDNA molecular identifiers. Overall study results and their limits: The long-lived group showed more naive CD4+ T cells, fewer expanded clones and increased TCR diversity than the aged group, suggesting age selection. Since profiling was done on bulk unsorted PBMCs, naive and antigen-experienced compartments could not be conclusively compared. The CMV infection status of donors was not known, potentially confounding age-related changes in expanded clonotypes. Estimates of total diversity based on one million sequenced T cells were regarded as lower bounds and as underestimates. As age increased, observed TCR beta diversity per million T cells dropped in a roughly linear way, and a significant reduction was already evident by age about 40. The percentage of naive T cells measured by flow cytometry correlated strongly with observed TCR beta diversity.

Counted from cysteine to phenylalanine, this CDR3 has 16 amino acids. Solely the CDR3 DNA is kept, with 48 bases framed from the first base. Per the germline V gene, WSHSY is the CDR1 and SAAADI is the CDR2. The V end loses 4 bases and the J end loses 5 bases, and a stretch of 15 bases separates them. This clonotype was seen a few times. This receptor's antigen is unknown. The record has no base qualities; no much larger clone is one base away. The 39 donors, aged about 6 to 90 years, were systemically healthy Caucasian individuals from Russia. Each donor gave ten milliliters of peripheral blood, drawn into EDTA-treated Vacutainer tubes. Ficoll-Paque density-gradient centrifugation was used to isolate PBMCs, with at least 7 million per sample. Trizol reagent was used to extract total RNA from PBMCs, with at least 6 micrograms per sample. Naive CD45RAhigh/CD27high T cell percentages were measured by flow cytometry on a PBMC aliquot from every donor.

The protocol used for the library was 5' RACE. For sequencing, an Illumina HiSeq 2500 was employed. A second PCR of roughly 7 to 12 cycles was run with a J-beta primer mix and a sample-barcoded 5' primer. A template-switch 5' adaptor carrying 12 random nucleotides introduced a unique molecular identifier onto each TCR beta cDNA molecule. Each sample yielded at least 3 million CDR3-containing paired-end reads. The Mint cDNA synthesis kit, primed by a TRBC-specific oligonucleotide, was used to synthesize first-strand cDNA from all RNA. Following uracil-DNA glycosylase treatment, all cDNA underwent a first 18-cycle PCR with the universal primers M1SS and BC2_uni_R. On the authors' methods: Each sample was normalized by randomly selecting 1 million high-quality reads, each carrying a distinct molecular identifier. Instead of being binned into consensus sequences, reads that shared molecular identifiers were thrown out. MiTCR, set to a Q25 quality threshold and the strictest error-elimination algorithm, was used for CDR3 identification, clonotype clustering and error correction. A nonparametric unseen species model using Euler transformation provided a lower-bound estimate of total TCR beta diversity. Using fastp at Q25 and MiXCR, TCRdb reprocessed the public reads and kept productive beta chains. Duplicate CDR3 protein sequences are folded into a single record with the most common DNA and genes. For this entry, the V and J calls and clone size follow TCRdb and not the study's own pipeline. The sample has over 1,200,000 distinct CDR3 sequences on record, roughly 59% of them singletons. The top ten constitute 5.5% to 8% of the sample.

This TCR derives from a man aged 18-30 years in good health. The chain joins TRBV10-2 to TRBJ1-6; the D segment cannot be called with confidence. The sequencing input was blood. The CDR3 region: CASSVCEASNNSPLHF. The DNA sequence follows: TGCGCCAGCAGTGTTTGCGAAGCGTCCAATAATTCACCCCTCCACTTT.